In this sample, the clone carrying this T cell receptor beta chain turned up once. The data originate from a study of blood T cell repertoires in COVID-19. This table comes from immunoSEQ multiplex PCR, and its TCRdb copy is limited to in-frame clones, with some not included. The top ten clones hold about 3.4% of a sample with 200,000 to 300,000 clones, around 90% of them seen once. This CDR3 has 14 residues. In germline, CDR1 is SGDLS, CDR2 YYNGEE. V gave up 0 bases and J gave up 2 bases, with 9 bases separating them. Participants' reported clinical history set cohort assignment. Sample: PBMCs or T cells enriched from blood (not recorded which). The clonotype was recovered from a woman aged 40 to 50 who had been exposed to COVID-19. The V gene is TRBV9, the J gene TRBJ2-7, with unresolved D. CDR3 residues: CASSVEPGTYEQYF. CDR3 DNA: TGTGCCAGCAGCGTAGAACCAGGCACCTACGAGCAGTACTTC. The full variable domain, its missing parts supplied by reference TRBV9 and TRBJ2-7, is DSGVTQTPKHLITATGQRVTLRCSPRSGDLSVYWYQQSLDQGLQFLIQYYNGEERAKGNILERFSAQQFPDLHSELNLSSLELGDSALYFCASSVEPGTYEQYFGPGTRLTVT.